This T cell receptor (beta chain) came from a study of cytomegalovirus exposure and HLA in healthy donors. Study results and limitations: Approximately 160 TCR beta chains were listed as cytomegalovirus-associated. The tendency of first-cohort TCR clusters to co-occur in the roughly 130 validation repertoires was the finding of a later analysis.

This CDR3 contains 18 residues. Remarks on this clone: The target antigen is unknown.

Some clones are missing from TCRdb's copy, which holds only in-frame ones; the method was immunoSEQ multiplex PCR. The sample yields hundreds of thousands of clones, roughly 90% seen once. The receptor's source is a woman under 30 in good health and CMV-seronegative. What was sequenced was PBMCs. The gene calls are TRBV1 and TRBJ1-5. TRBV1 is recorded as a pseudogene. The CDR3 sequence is CTSSQDSGEACFNQPQHF. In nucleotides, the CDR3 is TGCACCAGCAGCCAAGATTCGGGGGAAGCGTGTTTCAATCAGCCCCAGCATTTT.